One TCR beta chain is described in this entry. The junction had 4 bases not matched to a gene; V was cut back by 4 bases and J by 3 bases. There are 15 residues in the CDR3. CDR1 is SGDLS, CDR2 YYNGEE, per germline. Repertoires were generated with immunoSEQ multiplex PCR, while TCRdb's copy carries only in-frame clones and drops some. Of under 130,000 clones listed, 85% to 95% were seen once; the top ten hold about 0.93%. This specimen belongs to a study of T cell changes during pregnancy in multiple sclerosis. The chain joins TRBV9 to TRBJ2-1; 10 nucleotides agree with TRBD2. The starting material was peripheral blood, obtained after pregnancy. The receptor's source is a female donor with multiple sclerosis, enrolled in a pregnancy study. CDR3 DNA: TGTGCCAGCAGCAGGACTAGCGGAAGCTACAATGAGCAGTTCTTC. Encoded protein: CASSRTSGSYNEQFF.